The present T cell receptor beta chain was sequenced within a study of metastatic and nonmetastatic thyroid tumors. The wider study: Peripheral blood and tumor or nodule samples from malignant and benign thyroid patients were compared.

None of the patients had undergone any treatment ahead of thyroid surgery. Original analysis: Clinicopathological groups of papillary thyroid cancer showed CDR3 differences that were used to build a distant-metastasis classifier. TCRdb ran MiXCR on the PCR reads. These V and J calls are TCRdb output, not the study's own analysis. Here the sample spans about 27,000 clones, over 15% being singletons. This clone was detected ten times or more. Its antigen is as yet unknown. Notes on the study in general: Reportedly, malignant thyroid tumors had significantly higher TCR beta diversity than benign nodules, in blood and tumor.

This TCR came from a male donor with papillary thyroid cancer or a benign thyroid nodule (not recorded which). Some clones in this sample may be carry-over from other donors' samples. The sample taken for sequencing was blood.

As DNA, the CDR3 is TGTGCCAGCAGCTTAGCGGAGGGAACCTACGAGCAGTACTTC. Encoded protein: CASSLAEGTYEQYF. The chain carries TRBV11-2 and TRBJ2-7; a weak D match, TRBD2 (6 bases). This CDR3 spans 14 amino acids. V shed 1 base and J shed 2 bases, with 9 bases lying between them. Germline values: CDR1 SGHAT, CDR2 FQNNGV.